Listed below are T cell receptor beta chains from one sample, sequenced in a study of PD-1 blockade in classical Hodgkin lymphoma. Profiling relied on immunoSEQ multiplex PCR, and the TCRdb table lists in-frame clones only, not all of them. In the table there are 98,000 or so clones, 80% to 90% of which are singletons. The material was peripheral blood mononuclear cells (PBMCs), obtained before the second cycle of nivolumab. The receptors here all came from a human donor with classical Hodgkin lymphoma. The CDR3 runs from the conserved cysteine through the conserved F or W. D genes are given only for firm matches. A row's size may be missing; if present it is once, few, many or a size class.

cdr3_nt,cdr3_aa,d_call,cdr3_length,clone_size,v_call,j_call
TGTGCCAGTAGTATAGGGTTGGGCCAGCCCCAGCATTTT,CASSIGLGQPQHF,NA,13,NA,TRBV19,TRBJ1-5
TGTGCCAGCAGCTCCGGGACAGGGGTCAGCAATGAGCAGTTCTTC,CASSSGTGVSNEQFF,TRBD1,15,NA,TRBV6-5,TRBJ2-1
TGTGCCAGCTCTGGAAACACCATATATTTT,CASSGNTIYF,NA,10,NA,TRBV7-9,TRBJ1-3
TGTGCCAGTAGTATGGACAGATCCCTCACAGATACGCAGTATTTT,CASSMDRSLTDTQYF,NA,15,NA,TRBV19,TRBJ2-3
TGCAGCGTTGAGCCCCTCGACAGGCTCTCCTACGAGCAGTACTTC,CSVEPLDRLSYEQYF,NA,15,NA,TRBV29-1,TRBJ2-7
TGTGCCAGCAGCTTACCGGGGTCGGCGGAGACCCAGTACTTC,CASSLPGSAETQYF,NA,14,NA,TRBV7-2,TRBJ2-5
TGTGCCAGTCCGCGAGGGCTTATCTATGGCTACACCTTC,CASPRGLIYGYTF,NA,13,NA,TRBV19,TRBJ1-2
TGCGCCAGCAGCTCGGGGGGACAGGCGAACACCGGGGAGCTGTTTTTT,CASSSGGQANTGELFF,NA,16,NA,TRBV5-1,TRBJ2-2
TGTGCCAGCAGCGTAGTCCCAGATACGCAGTATTTT,CASSVVPDTQYF,NA,12,NA,TRBV9,TRBJ2-3
TGTGCCAGCAGTCAGACTAGCGGGAGGGGTGCCACTGAGCAGTTCTTC,CASSQTSGRGATEQFF,TRBD2,16,NA,TRBV25-1,TRBJ2-1
TGTGCCAGCAGCTTAGGGCTAGCGGGTAAAAACATTCAGTACTTC,CASSLGLAGKNIQYF,TRBD2,15,NA,TRBV11-3,TRBJ2-4
TGTGCCAGCAGTTTACCGGACAGGGAACCGAGCTACGAGCAGTACTTC,CASSLPDREPSYEQYF,TRBD1,16,NA,TRBV28,TRBJ2-7
TGTGCCAGCAGCTTATGGGATGCCGGGGGCGCTGGCTATGGCTACACCTTC,CASSLWDAGGAGYGYTF,NA,17,NA,TRBV7-2,TRBJ1-2
TGTGCCAGCAGTTATAGGACCAACACGGGGGAAGCTTTCTTT,CASSYRTNTGEAFF,NA,14,NA,TRBV27,TRBJ1-1
TGTGCCAGCAGCCCCACTAGCGGGATTAGCACAGATACGCAGTATTTT,CASSPTSGISTDTQYF,TRBD2,16,NA,TRBV7-2,TRBJ2-3
TGTGCCAGCAGTTACCAGACAGGGGCGACTGAAGCTTTCTTT,CASSYQTGATEAFF,TRBD1,14,NA,TRBV6-6,TRBJ1-1
TGTGCCAGCACCGAATCCCCGGTGGGAGGGCCTTACGAGCAGTACTTC,CASTESPVGGPYEQYF,TRBD2,16,NA,TRBV2,TRBJ2-7
TGTGCCACCCGCCACTGGACAGGGGACGAAAAACTGTTTTTT,CATRHWTGDEKLFF,TRBD1,14,NA,TRBV19,TRBJ1-4
TGTGCCAGCCAGGGGGTCTCCGTATTGAACACTGAAGCTTTCTTT,CASQGVSVLNTEAFF,TRBD1,15,NA,TRBV19,TRBJ1-1
TGTGCCAGCAGTCAAGACGGACAGGGGGGGTACGAAAAACTGTTTTTT,CASSQDGQGGYEKLFF,TRBD1,16,NA,TRBV27,TRBJ1-4
TGTGCCAGCAGTGAGAGTCAGGGGGCAAGTCAGCCCCAGCATTTT,CASSESQGASQPQHF,TRBD1,15,NA,TRBV6-1,TRBJ1-5
TGTGCCAGTAGTATAGGGGAGTCAGGCAATCAGCCCCAGCATTTT,CASSIGESGNQPQHF,NA,15,few,TRBV19,TRBJ1-5
TGCGCCAGCAGCTTGGATCCGGGTCGTCAGCCCCAGCATTTT,CASSLDPGRQPQHF,NA,14,NA,TRBV5-1,TRBJ1-5
TGTGCCAGCAGCCCCCAAGGACCCAGCTCCTACGAGCAGTACTTC,CASSPQGPSSYEQYF,NA,15,NA,TRBV7-6,TRBJ2-7
TGTGCCAGCAGCTTCTTCCAGGGGCGGTTACCCTACGAGCAGTACTTC,CASSFFQGRLPYEQYF,NA,16,NA,TRBV11-2,TRBJ2-7
TGTGCCAGCAGCCGGACTGCAGTCCGGAATGAGCAGTTCTTC,CASSRTAVRNEQFF,NA,14,NA,TRBV5-6,TRBJ2-1
TGTGCCAGCAGTGTGCTGGACAGAGGCCCTTATGGCTACACCTTC,CASSVLDRGPYGYTF,NA,15,NA,TRBV2,TRBJ1-2
TGTGCCAGCAGTAGACACTTAACAGGCTCTGGGGCCAACGTCCTGACTTTC,CASSRHLTGSGANVLTF,NA,17,NA,TRBV25-1,TRBJ2-6
TGTGCCAGTAGTACGGCCCGACAGGGGAACACTGAAGCTTTCTTT,CASSTARQGNTEAFF,TRBD1,15,once,TRBV19,TRBJ1-1
TGCGCCAGCAGCCAAGATATCCGGCAGGGGGTGACAGATACGCAGTATTTT,CASSQDIRQGVTDTQYF,TRBD1,17,NA,TRBV4-3,TRBJ2-3
TGTGCCAGCAGTTTCGGCCAGGCGTATGGCTACACCTTC,CASSFGQAYGYTF,NA,13,NA,TRBV27,TRBJ1-2